Sequencing of this TCR beta chain was carried out in a study of blood T cell repertoires in COVID-19. Profiling relied on immunoSEQ multiplex PCR, and the TCRdb table lists in-frame clones only, not all of them. This sample has approximately 160,000 clones, with around 85% found just once. The TCR originated in a woman between 65 and 79 years old with acute or convalescent COVID-19. Sequencing was carried out using peripheral blood.

In nucleotides, the CDR3 is TGTGCCAGCAGCTTCTTCGACAGGGACGAGCAGTACTTC. Protein: CASSFFDRDEQYF. The J gene is TRBJ2-7, the V gene TRBV5-6; 7 bases are shared with TRBD1. The CDR3 totals 13 residues. J was trimmed by 5 bases and V by 2 bases; bases with no gene match: 4. Germline CDR1 is SGHDT and CDR2 is YYEEEE.